This T cell receptor (beta chain) was retrieved from a study of STAT5B mutations in CD4+ large granular lymphocyte leukemia. CDR3 size: 14 residues. The germline gives CDR1 WSHSY, CDR2 SAAADI. V lost 2 bases to trimming and J lost 12 bases; unmatched junction nucleotides: 9. Measured with immunoSEQ multiplex PCR; TCRdb has only the in-frame clones, and not every one. Of around 21,000 clones listed, 78% were seen once; the top ten hold about 0.42%. This clone was counted a single time. Sequences were obtained from CD4+ T cells from blood buffy coats. This chain joins TRBV10-2 and TRBJ2-1; 8 bases are shared with TRBD2. This clonotype was obtained from a human donor in good health. As DNA, the CDR3 is TGCGCCAGCAGTGAGCCCGGGAGGGGTCCGGGGCAGTTCTTC. Protein sequence: CASSEPGRGPGQFF.